What follows is one TCR beta chain and its context. Its antigen remains unknown. Method: immunoSEQ multiplex PCR; TCRdb's copy keeps in-frame clones and lacks some. The sample contains 80,000 to 100,000 clones, roughly 85% of which appear only once. The V end was cut by 4 bases, the J end by 4 bases, with 13 bases between. The CDR3 is 14 amino acids. The germline CDR1 and CDR2 sequences are LGHDT and YNNKEL (reference sequence). The record originates from a study of T cell responses to AZD1222 COVID-19 vaccine. In the study overall: It was second doses at about 4 or about 12 weeks that were pooled.

Findings and caveats of the study: Donors, mostly white British, included more females; clonal diversity was possibly underestimated. Per reports, nearly half of all spike-specific TCRs target regions that are unmutated in variants.

The chain joins TRBV3-1 (or the pseudogene TRBV3-2) to TRBJ1-2; no clear D gene. This specimen consisted of peripheral blood, obtained on day 0 of AZD1222 vaccination. The sequence was obtained from an adult in good health. The CDR3 DNA reads TGTGCCAGCAGCCGCCGTCGGTCGAGCTATGGCTACACCTTC. Protein: CASSRRRSSYGYTF.